The 21 T cell receptor beta chains in this list originate from one sample, sequenced in a study of post-analysis software for immune sequencing data. No antigen is known for these receptors. The library was made from cDNA and included unique molecular identifiers. One entry per CDR3 protein results from TCRdb running MiXCR on the PCR reads. In the table there are more than 500,000 distinct CDR3 sequences, 34% of which are singletons. Study observations and caveats: When patients were compared with controls, four or five TRBV segments were more frequent, TRBV5-6, TRBV5-1 and TRBV20-1 among them.

Sequencing was done on a sample of blood. The source is a girl aged 2 to 17 with multiple sclerosis.

The J gene is TRBJ2-5, the V gene TRBV11-2; 10 bases fit TRBD2. The germline gives CDR1 SGHAT, CDR2 FQNNGV. V dropped 3 bases and J dropped 5; count of bases not matched to a gene: 9. This CDR3 contains 16 residues. CDR3 coding DNA: TGTGCCAGCAGCTTTAGCGGGGGGACGAGTGGGGAGACCCAGTACTTC. It codes for CASSFSGGTSGETQYF.

V usage is TRBV20-1 and J usage is TRBJ1-1; the match to TRBD1 covers 7 bases. The CDR3 has 13 residues. Looked up from germline, CDR1 is DFQATT and CDR2 is SNEGSKA (reference sequence). The V and J ends lost 6 bases and 4 bases, in that order; junction bases with no gene match: 8. CDR3 amino acids: CSAPRGGSTEAFF. As DNA, the CDR3 is TGCAGTGCCCCCAGGGGGGGAAGCACTGAAGCTTTCTTT.

This clonotype was detected only a few times. V is TRBV7-9 and J is TRBJ1-2; perhaps TRBD1 as D (5 bases). This CDR3 is built from 17 residues. V gave up 1 base and J gave up 0 bases, with 15 bases separating them. Per germline, CDR1 SEHNR and CDR2 FQNEAQ (reference sequence). The DNA of the CDR3 is TGTGCCAGCAGCTTAGTCAGGGTTGGGACGGCTAACTATGGCTACACCTTC. Translating it yields CASSLVRVGTANYGYTF.

The chain is built from TRBV28 and TRBJ1-1; tentative D call: TRBD1 (6 bases). The CDR3 sequence is 19 residues long. V dropped 7 bases and J dropped 0 bases, with 27 bases sitting between them. Germline CDR1 and CDR2: MDHEN and SYDVKM. The chain's CDR3 is CASIGLWGPVPLMNTEAFF. CDR3 nucleotide sequence: TGTGCCAGCATTGGTTTATGGGGGCCCGTGCCTCTTATGAACACTGAAGCTTTCTTT.

The chain joins TRBV20-1 to TRBJ2-2, with TRBD1 matching 7 bases. Germline V gives CDR1 DFQATT, CDR2 SNEGSKA (reference sequence). V was clipped by 2 bases and J by 4 bases; unmatched bases: 7. There are 15 residues in the CDR3. The CDR3 reads CSARRTGVGTGELFF. The CDR3 DNA follows: TGCAGTGCTAGAAGAACAGGGGTCGGCACCGGGGAGCTGTTTTTT.

This clonotype appeared a few times. The chain recombines TRBV27 with TRBJ1-2, with 9 bases that match TRBD1. The V gene end was trimmed by 9 bases and the J gene end by 2 bases; junction bases not matched to a gene: 10. In germline, CDR1 is MNHEY, CDR2 SMNVEV (reference sequence). CDR3 length: 15 residues. The CDR3 nucleotides are TGTGCCAGTGGTCCAACAGGGGGCGGAAACTATGGCTACACCTTC. This encodes CASGPTGGGNYGYTF.

The V and J genes are TRBV20-1 and TRBJ2-3, with 8 nucleotides matching TRBD1. CDR3 length: 17 amino acids. V lost 0 bases to trimming and J lost 5 bases; unmatched junction nucleotides: 13. Germline V gene data show CDR1 as DFQATT and CDR2 as SNEGSKA (reference sequence). CDR3 DNA sequence: TGCAGTGCTAGAGATTCGATTCTTCAGGGGGCAGGAGATACGCAGTATTTT. It encodes CSARDSILQGAGDTQYF.

The V call is TRBV12-3 or TRBV12-4, the J call TRBJ2-5, with D possibly being TRBD1 or TRBD2 (6 bases each). CDR3 size: 15 residues. Trimming took 6 bases from V and 1 from J, leaving 15 bases between them. The CDR3, as DNA: TGTGCCAGCAGCTTAACACGGGGGCCCCAAGAGACCCAGTACTTC. Translation gives CASSLTRGPQETQYF.

The chain joins TRBV29-1 to TRBJ1-1; D gene uncertain. Germline V lookup: CDR1 SQVTM, CDR2 ANQGSEA. This CDR3 comprises 11 residues. V lost 6 bases to trimming and J lost 3 bases, with 8 bases between them. In nucleotides, the CDR3 is TGCAGCGTGGGGATTCACACTGAAGCTTTCTTT. This gives the protein CSVGIHTEAFF.

This clonotype was seen more than once but under ten times. The J gene is TRBJ2-7, the V gene TRBV20-1; D gene ambiguous. Trimming shortened V by 0 bases and J by 6 bases, and 9 bases separated the two germline ends. The germline V gene has CDR1 DFQATT and CDR2 SNEGSKA (reference sequence). The CDR3 is 12 amino acids. The CDR3 sequence: CSAREQLSEQYF. In DNA form, the CDR3 reads TGCAGTGCTAGAGAACAGCTCTCCGAGCAGTACTTC.

In this sample, this clonotype turned up once. V usage is TRBV12-3 or TRBV12-4 and J usage is TRBJ1-2; D unresolved. Deletions cut 11 bases from V and 5 bases from J, with 12 bases between. The CDR3 contains 11 residues. The CDR3 coding sequence is TGTGCCGCCCTCGAGGTTTATGGCTACACCTTC. Protein: CAALEVYGYTF.

The chain joins TRBV5-1 to TRBJ2-5, with no clear D. There are 16 residues in the CDR3. Germline-derived CDR1 and CDR2 are SGHRS and YFSETQ. V gave up 7 bases and J gave up 4 bases, with 23 bases separating them. The CDR3 sequence: CASGLSTPSSTETQYF. For the CDR3, the DNA is TGCGCCAGCGGCCTCAGTACCCCATCCTCTACAGAGACCCAGTACTTC.

The CDR3 region is CSVEGTSGASTDTQYF. The DNA of the CDR3 is TGCAGCGTTGAGGGGACTAGCGGGGCTAGCACAGATACGCAGTATTTT. V gene TRBV29-1 combines with J gene TRBJ2-3; TRBD2 matches at 13 bases. CDR1 and CDR2 (germline): SQVTM, ANQGSEA. This CDR3 has 16 amino acids. Trimming took 3 bases from V and 0 from J; bases not matched to a gene: 3.

The sample holds a few counts of this clonotype. This sequence joins TRBV20-1 and TRBJ1-5; TRBD1 matches 9 bases. In germline, CDR1 is DFQATT, CDR2 SNEGSKA (reference sequence). V shed 3 bases, J shed 4 bases, and the junction held 7 bases outside the gene matches. This CDR3 comprises 15 residues. This chain's CDR3 is CSASGQGWFNQPQHF. Here the CDR3 DNA reads TGCAGTGCTAGCGGACAGGGGTGGTTTAATCAGCCCCAGCATTTT.

Only a few counts were recorded for this clonotype. The chain employs TRBV20-1 and TRBJ2-7; D possibly corresponds to TRBD1 (6 bases). Germline V lookup: CDR1 DFQATT, CDR2 SNEGSKA (reference sequence). The CDR3 runs 15 residues. Between the trimmed V and J ends, which lost 0 bases and 1 base, there was a span of 13 bases. The CDR3 sequence is CSARDLAGDSYEQYF. In DNA form, the CDR3 reads TGCAGTGCTAGAGATCTTGCAGGGGATTCCTACGAGCAGTACTTC.

The chain carries TRBV5-1 and TRBJ2-5; 14 bases are a match to TRBD2. The germline V gene encodes CDR1 SGHRS and CDR2 YFSETQ. J was trimmed by 3 bases and V by 4 bases; bases with no gene match: 8. The CDR3 sequence is 17 residues long. The CDR3 DNA reads TGCGCCAGCAGCCGCCTGACTAGCGGGGGGGGAAAAGAGACCCAGTACTTC. As protein: CASSRLTSGGGKETQYF.

The rearrangement uses TRBV5-1 and TRBJ2-3; 7 bases match TRBD2. Germline assignment: CDR1 SGHRS and CDR2 YFSETQ. Unmatched junction bases numbered 5, after V lost 3 bases and J lost 4 bases. The CDR3 has 14 residues. The CDR3 sequence: CASSSGLESDTQYF. The CDR3 DNA reads TGCGCCAGCAGCTCAGGACTAGAGTCAGATACGCAGTATTTT.

The chain employs TRBV7-9 and TRBJ1-2; no clear D. Germline V gives CDR1 SEHNR, CDR2 FQNEAQ (reference sequence). This CDR3 comprises 14 residues. Trimming shortened V by 0 bases and J by 7 bases, and 12 bases separated the two germline ends. As DNA, the CDR3 is TGTGCCAGCAGCTTAGCCCTTGAACATGGTGGCTACACCTTC. It specifies CASSLALEHGGYTF.

The chain recombines TRBV2 with TRBJ2-7; tentative D call: TRBD1 (5 bases). Germline V gives CDR1 SNHLY, CDR2 FYNNEI. Trimming removed 4 bases at V and 7 bases at J, with 23 bases between. The CDR3 consists of 16 residues. CDR3 sequence (DNA): TGTGCCAGCAGTGGACCTGGGGCCCCGCGCGTAGGGGAGCAGTACTTC. Translating it yields CASSGPGAPRVGEQYF.

The V gene is TRBV20-1, the J gene TRBJ2-1; TRBD1 matches at 9 bases. This CDR3 spans 19 amino acids. V dropped 1 base and J dropped 1; count of bases not matched to a gene: 14. Looked up from germline, CDR1 is DFQATT and CDR2 is SNEGSKA (reference sequence). The CDR3 DNA follows: TGCAGTGCTAGAGCCCAAAAACGGGACAGGGCCACTTCCTACAATGAGCAGTTCTTC. Translation: CSARAQKRDRATSYNEQFF.

This clonotype occurred once. The rearrangement uses TRBV13 and TRBJ1-2, with D uncertain. The length of the CDR3 is 13 residues. The ends were cut back, 6 bases at V and 1 base at J, with 9 bases in the middle. CDR1 PRHDT and CDR2 FYEKMQ come from the germline V gene (reference sequence). The CDR3 is CASRSQYNYGYTF. The CDR3 coding sequence is TGTGCCAGCAGATCGCAGTATAACTATGGCTACACCTTC.